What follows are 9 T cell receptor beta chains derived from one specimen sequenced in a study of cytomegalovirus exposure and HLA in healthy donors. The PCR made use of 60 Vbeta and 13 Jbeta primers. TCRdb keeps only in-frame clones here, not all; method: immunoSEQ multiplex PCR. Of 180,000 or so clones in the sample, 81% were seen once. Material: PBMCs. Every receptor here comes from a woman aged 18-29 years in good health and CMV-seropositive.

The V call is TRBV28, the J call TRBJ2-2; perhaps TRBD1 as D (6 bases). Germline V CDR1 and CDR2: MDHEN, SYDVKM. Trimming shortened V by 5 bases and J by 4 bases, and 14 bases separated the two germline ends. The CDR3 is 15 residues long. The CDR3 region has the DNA TGTGCCAGCAGTACGTACCCCAGGGGCACCGGGGAGCTGTTTTTT. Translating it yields CASSTYPRGTGELFF.

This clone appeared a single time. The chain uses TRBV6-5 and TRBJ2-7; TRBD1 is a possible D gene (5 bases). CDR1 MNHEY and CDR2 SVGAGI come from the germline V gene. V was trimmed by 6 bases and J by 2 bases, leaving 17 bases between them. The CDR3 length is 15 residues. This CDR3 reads CASRRQWQGTYEQYF. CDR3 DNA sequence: TGTGCCAGCAGAAGACAGTGGCAGGGCACCTACGAGCAGTACTTC.

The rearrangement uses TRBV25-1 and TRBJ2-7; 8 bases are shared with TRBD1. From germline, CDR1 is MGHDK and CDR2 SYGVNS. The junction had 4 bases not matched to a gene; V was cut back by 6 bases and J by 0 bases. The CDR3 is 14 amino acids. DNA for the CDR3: TGTGCCAGCAGGCCTACAGGGGGCTCCTACGAGCAGTACTTC. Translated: CASRPTGGSYEQYF.

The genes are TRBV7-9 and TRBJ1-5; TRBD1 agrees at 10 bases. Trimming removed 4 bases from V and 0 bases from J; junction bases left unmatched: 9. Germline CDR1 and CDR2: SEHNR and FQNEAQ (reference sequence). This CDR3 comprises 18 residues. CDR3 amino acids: CASSYTRTGGYSNQPQHF. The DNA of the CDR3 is TGTGCCAGCAGCTACACCCGGACAGGGGGTTATAGCAATCAGCCCCAGCATTTT.

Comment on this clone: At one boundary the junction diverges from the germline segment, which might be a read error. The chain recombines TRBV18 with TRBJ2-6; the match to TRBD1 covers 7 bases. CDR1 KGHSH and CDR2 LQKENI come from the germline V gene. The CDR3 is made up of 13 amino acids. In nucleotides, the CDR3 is TGTGCCAGCTCTCACGGGACAGCCAACGGCCTGACTTTC. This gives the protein CASSHGTANGLTF.

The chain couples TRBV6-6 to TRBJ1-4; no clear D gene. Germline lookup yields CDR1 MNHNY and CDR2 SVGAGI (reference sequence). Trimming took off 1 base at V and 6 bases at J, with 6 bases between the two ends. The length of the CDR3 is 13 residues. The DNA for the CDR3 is TGTGCCAGCAGTTACTTGGCCTATGAAAAACTGTTTTTT. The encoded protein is CASSYLAYEKLFF.

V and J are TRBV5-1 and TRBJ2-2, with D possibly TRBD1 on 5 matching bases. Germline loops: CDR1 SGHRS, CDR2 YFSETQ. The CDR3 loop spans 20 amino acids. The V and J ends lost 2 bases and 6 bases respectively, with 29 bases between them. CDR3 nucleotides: TGCGCCAGCAGCTTATACTCCCCCCAGGACACACTCAGTAGGGCCGGGGAGCTGTTTTTT. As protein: CASSLYSPQDTLSRAGELFF.

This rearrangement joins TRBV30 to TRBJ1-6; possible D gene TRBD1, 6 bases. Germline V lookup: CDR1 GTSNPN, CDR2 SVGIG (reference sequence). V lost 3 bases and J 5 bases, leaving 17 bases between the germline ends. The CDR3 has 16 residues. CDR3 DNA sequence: TGTGCCTGGAGGACCGGGGGGGGGCGAGATAATTCACCCCTCCACTTT. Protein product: CAWRTGGGRDNSPLHF.

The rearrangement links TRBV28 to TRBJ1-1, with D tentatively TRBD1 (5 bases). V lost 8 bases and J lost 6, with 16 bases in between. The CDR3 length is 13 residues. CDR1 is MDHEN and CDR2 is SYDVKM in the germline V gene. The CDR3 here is CASHVGGMAEAFF. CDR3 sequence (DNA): TGTGCCAGCCATGTCGGGGGAATGGCTGAAGCTTTCTTT. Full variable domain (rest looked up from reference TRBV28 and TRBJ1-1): DVKVTQSSRYLVKRTGEKVFLECVQDMDHENMFWYRQDPGLGLRLIYFSYDVKMKEKGDIPEGYSVSREKKERFSLILESASTNQTSMYLCASHVGGMAEAFFGQGTRLTVV.